This T cell receptor (beta chain) is from a study of metastatic and nonmetastatic thyroid tumors (dated by TCRdb to between 2020 and 2021). About the investigation overall: For patients with malignant and with benign thyroid disease, the researchers compared repertoires between peripheral blood samples and tumor or nodule tissue samples.

In its sample, this clone was seen a few times. Its antigen is still unknown. Given a much more abundant clone one base away, this may be a read error. No treatment had been received by any patient before thyroid surgery. Using T-cell receptor beta sequencing, the study looked back at clinical samples from patients collected from about 2011 to 2018. To prepare the library, PCR was applied. The run used an Illumina HiSeq 4000. The TCR beta-chain CDR3 region of each patient was profiled by high-throughput sequencing. In the paper's pipeline: The researchers built a classifier to tell apart papillary thyroid cancer patients with distant metastasis, based on CDR3 differences among clinicopathological groups. The Shannon index was used to assess repertoire diversity, and the Morisita-Horn index was used to assess tumor-blood repertoire similarity. TCRdb itself trimmed the public reads at Q25 with fastp, ran MiXCR and retained productive beta chains. The V and J calls were determined by TCRdb, not by the authors. For this sample there are more than 40,000 clones; around 24% appear just once. Roughly 15% of the sample is in the top ten clones.

The full study reports these points: TCR beta diversity was reported as significantly higher in malignant tumors than in benign nodules, in both blood and tumor samples.

The origin of this receptor is a female donor with papillary thyroid cancer or a benign thyroid nodule (not recorded which). Some clones in this sample may be carry-over from other donors' samples. The material sequenced was tumor tissue.

The DNA sequence reads TGTGCCAGCAGCGACCCCGGGGGGACAGGGCGCCATCAGCACCTCACTGAAGCTTTCTTT. Translated, it reads CASSDPGGTGRHQHLTEAFF. The rearrangement joined TRBV6-4 to TRBJ1-1, with 9 junctional bases fitting TRBD1. According to the germline V gene, CDR1 reads MRHNA and CDR2 reads SNTAGT. From cysteine to phenylalanine, the CDR3 is 20 amino acids long. Left in the record is the CDR3 DNA by itself, 60 bases read in frame from the first base. Unmatched junction bases come to 24, with V trimmed by 6 bases and J by 4 bases.